This T cell receptor beta chain was found in a study of blood T cell repertoires in COVID-19. Study overall: Some COVID-19 samples were acute and others convalescent; all came from the United States, Italy and Spain. The analysed material was cDNA or gDNA that came from T cells, B-cell-depleted T cells, or PBMCs.

Sequencing used immunoSEQ multiplex PCR; TCRdb keeps in-frame clones, though not all of them. The table has about 130,000 clones, approximately 74% seen once. The CDR3 contains 14 residues. From germline, CDR1 is SGHNT and CDR2 YENEEA. Trimming pared 1 base from V and 4 bases from J, leaving 10 bases between. The sequence was collected from a man aged 60 to 69 with acute or convalescent COVID-19. The sample comprised peripheral blood. The V gene is TRBV11-3, the J gene TRBJ1-2, with D hard to call. The CDR3 here is CASSLGPGSYGYTF. As DNA, the CDR3 is TGTGCCAGCAGCTTAGGTCCGGGGAGCTATGGCTACACCTTC.